Following are 16 T cell receptor beta chains from one sample sequenced in a study of shared clonotypes between healthy human individuals. Data came from immunoSEQ multiplex PCR; TCRdb stores just in-frame clones and leaves some out. The repertoire has roughly 1,100,000 clones, 60% to 80% of them found once; the top ten carry 1.5%. The sample consisted of memory CD4+ T cells sorted from blood. Sample subset: CD45RA-negative fraction. These receptors were collected from a man younger than 35 in good health.

This clone was detected only a few times. The chain carries TRBV2 and TRBJ1-2; 8 positions agree with TRBD1. CDR3 size: 15 residues. V gave up 6 bases and J gave up 0 bases; unmatched junction bases: 6. The germline V gene encodes CDR1 SNHLY and CDR2 FYNNEI. CDR3 coding DNA: TGTGCCAGCAGCGCGGACAGGGCAGCTAACTATGGCTACACCTTC. It is translated as CASSADRAANYGYTF.

V and J are TRBV5-4 and TRBJ1-2; D is undetermined. Trimming stripped 0 bases from V and 6 bases from J, with 9 bases between. Germline CDR1 reads SGHNT; CDR2 reads YYREEE (reference sequence). This CDR3 comprises 13 residues. CDR3 amino acids: CASSLEAGHGYTF. CDR3 bases: TGTGCCAGCAGCTTGGAGGCAGGACATGGCTACACCTTC.

The rearrangement uses TRBV11-2 and TRBJ1-2, with 9 bases lining up with TRBD1. V shed 6 bases and J 3 bases; nucleotides not matched to a gene: 11. This CDR3 is 16 amino acids long. Germline assignment: CDR1 SGHAT and CDR2 FQNNGV. CDR3 loop: CASSNWVGDRDYGYTF. The CDR3 DNA reads TGTGCCAGCAGTAATTGGGTAGGGGACAGGGACTATGGCTACACCTTC.

This clone appeared once. The chain employs TRBV10-1 and TRBJ2-2; no reliable D call. Germline CDR1 reads WNHNN; CDR2 reads SYGVQD (reference sequence). This CDR3 contains 14 residues. V gave up 4 bases and J gave up 1 base, with 7 bases separating them. The CDR3 DNA is TGCGCCAGCAGTGGATCTTGGAACACCGGGGAGCTGTTTTTT. Its protein is CASSGSWNTGELFF.

Notes on this clone: A junction end diverges from the germline sequence, so it may reflect a read error. The chain uses TRBV7-7 and TRBJ2-5; the D is unclear. From germline, CDR1 is SSHAT and CDR2 FNYEAQ (reference sequence). The CDR3 length is 13 residues. The CDR3 reads CASSTGLEETQYF. Written as DNA, the CDR3 is TGTGCTAGCAGCACGGGCCTCGAAGAGACCCAGTACTTC.

The CDR3 sequence: CASSLFGDRYTTFF. Here the CDR3 DNA reads TGTGCCAGCAGTTTATTCGGGGACAGGTACACGACTTTCTTT. The chain has TRBV27 and TRBJ1-1; 8 bases fit TRBD1. Germline loops: CDR1 MNHEY, CDR2 SMNVEV (reference sequence). The length of the CDR3 is 14 residues. The trim removed 1 base at V and 12 bases at J, leaving 10 bases unmatched.

The chain has TRBV5-8 and TRBJ2-1, with D perhaps TRBD2 (5 bases). The CDR3 has 17 amino acids. Germline CDR1 is SGHTS and CDR2 is YDEGEE. The V gene lost 4 bases and the J gene lost 0 bases, with 17 bases spanning the gap. This chain's CDR3 is CASSPVARGHSYNEQFF. The DNA for the CDR3 is TGTGCCAGCAGCCCGGTAGCCCGAGGGCACTCCTACAATGAGCAGTTCTTC.

This rearrangement joins TRBV20-1 to TRBJ2-4; no clear D. The CDR3 covers 10 residues. V dropped 6 bases and J dropped 6 bases, with 6 bases sitting between them. Germline-derived CDR1 and CDR2 are DFQATT and SNEGSKA (reference sequence). The CDR3 region has the DNA TGCAGTGCCATTGGAAACATTCAGTACTTC. Translated, it gives CSAIGNIQYF.

This clone was counted many times. At the DNA level, this CDR3 is encoded by other sequences in the same sample as well. This chain uses TRBV14 with TRBJ1-4; D gene unclear. Trimming shortened V by 2 bases and J by 0 bases, and 10 bases separated the two germline ends. CDR3 length equals 16 residues. Germline V CDR1 and CDR2: SGHDN, FVKESK. CDR3 sequence (DNA): TGTGCCAGCAGCCAAAGGACGGTGACAACTAATGAAAAACTGTTTTTT. Its protein product is CASSQRTVTTNEKLFF.

The chain has TRBV10-1 and TRBJ2-1, with TRBD1 identical over 9 bases. The CDR3 is 15 residues long. The germline V gene has CDR1 WNHNN and CDR2 SYGVQD (reference sequence). V was pared by 5 bases and J by 7 bases, with 9 bases of the junction left unmatched. CDR3 DNA: TGCGCCAGCAGTCCCGGGGGACAGGGAAGAAATGAGCAGTTCTTC. Protein product: CASSPGGQGRNEQFF.

J is TRBJ1-3 and V is TRBV6-1; TRBD1 might be the D (6 bases). V was pared by 3 bases and J by 0 bases, with 9 bases between. The CDR3 is 15 residues long. The germline V gene encodes CDR1 MNHNS and CDR2 SASEGT. This CDR3 is CASSEEQGSGNTIYF. In DNA, the CDR3 is TGTGCCAGCAGTGAGGAACAGGGCTCTGGAAACACCATATATTTT.

The chain uses TRBV7-2 and TRBJ2-5; 7 bases are a match to TRBD2. The CDR3 contains 15 residues. V trimming: 6 bases; J trimming: 5 bases; junction bases outside the gene matches: 12. Germline CDR1 and CDR2: SGHTA and FQGNSA. CDR3 DNA: TGTGCCAGCAGGCAAGCCGGCCAGGGAGGGGAGACCCAGTACTTC. It specifies CASRQAGQGGETQYF.

This clone has a single count. This chain links TRBV29-1 with TRBJ2-1; 9 bases fit TRBD2. There are 13 residues in the CDR3. CDR1 is SQVTM, CDR2 ANQGSEA, per germline. Trimming at V came to 4 bases and at J to 9 bases, leaving 7 bases not matched to a gene. For the CDR3, the DNA is TGCAGCGTTGGCGGGAGGGGGATCGTTGAGCAGTTCTTC. It specifies CSVGGRGIVEQFF.

V usage is TRBV19 and J usage is TRBJ2-1; perhaps TRBD1 as D (6 bases). This CDR3 is built from 14 residues. V was pared by 7 bases and J by 1 base, with 11 bases between. The germline gives CDR1 LNHDA, CDR2 SQIVND (reference sequence). The CDR3 reads CASKLDRSYNEQFF. The CDR3 bases are TGTGCCAGTAAACTAGACAGGTCCTACAATGAGCAGTTCTTC.

The J gene is TRBJ1-4, the V gene TRBV5-4; a possible D gene is TRBD1 (5 bases). Looked up from germline, CDR1 is SGHNT and CDR2 is YYREEE (reference sequence). Trimming removed 4 bases from V and 5 bases from J, with 15 bases in between. The CDR3 spans 15 residues. Here the CDR3 reads CASSSLGAQNEKLFF. In nucleotides, the CDR3 is TGTGCCAGCAGCAGTCTAGGGGCGCAGAATGAAAAACTGTTTTTT. The variable domain in full, with the rest retrieved from reference TRBV5-4 and TRBJ1-4, is ETGVTQSPTHLIKTRGQQVTLRCSSQSGHNTVSWYQQALGQGPQFIFQYYREEENGRGNFPPRFSGLQFPNYSSELNVNALELDDSALYLCASSSLGAQNEKLFFGSGTQLSVL.

The chain uses TRBV5-6 and TRBJ2-5; 12 bases line up with TRBD1. This CDR3 contains 17 residues. CDR1 and CDR2 (germline): SGHDT, YYEEEE. The V and J ends lost 4 bases and 5 bases, in that order; junction bases with no gene match: 12. DNA of the CDR3: TGTGCCAGCAGCCCGGTTCCTGGGACAGGGGGCAGGGAGACCCAGTACTTC. The encoded protein is CASSPVPGTGGRETQYF.